This TCR beta chain was profiled in a study of blood T cells in healthy people across ages. Study-wide results and limits: Roughly linear declines in TCR beta diversity per million T cells occurred with age.

V trimming: 1 base; J trimming: 6 bases; junction bases outside the gene matches: 11. The germline CDR1 and CDR2 sequences are SEHNR and FQNEAQ (reference sequence). The CDR3 sequence is 18 residues long. PCR was performed a second time for about 6 to 12 cycles using a sample-barcoded 5' primer and a J-beta primer mix. Every sample gave at least 2.5 million paired-end reads containing CDR3. TCRdb analysed the 5' RACE reads with MiXCR anew, one entry per CDR3 protein. The table shows 1.5 million to 2 million distinct CDR3 sequences, with roughly 49% occurring only once. To note about this clonotype: Its antigen is unknown.

The sequencing input was blood. V usage is TRBV7-9 and J usage is TRBJ2-1, with 11 bases lining up with TRBD2. The receptor was derived from a woman between 40 and 55 years old in good health. The CDR3 protein is CASSLGRVFSGGANEQFF. The CDR3 nucleotides are TGTGCCAGCAGCTTAGGGAGGGTTTTTAGCGGGGGGGCCAATGAGCAGTTCTTC.